One sample yielded the 29 T cell receptor beta chains listed below, sequenced in a study of CD8 T cells in Susac syndrome. With random hexamers, reverse transcription was performed on roughly 0.5 to 1 ug of RNA. TCRdb itself ran the immunoSEQ multiplex PCR reads through MiXCR, one entry per CDR3 protein. The sample yields a few hundred thousand distinct CDR3 sequences, about 91% seen once. Sequencing input: CD8+ T cells from PBMCs. The receptors shown here come from a human donor with multiple sclerosis.

This chain joins TRBV4-3 and TRBJ2-7; TRBD2 might be the D (6 bases). The germline gives CDR1 LGHNA, CDR2 YSLEER. This CDR3 has 15 amino acids. The V end was cut by 5 bases, the J end by 0 bases, with 14 bases between. The CDR3 coding sequence is TGCGCCAGCAGCTCTAGACTAGGGATCTCCTACGAGCAGTACTTC. This gives the protein CASSSRLGISYEQYF.

This chain links TRBV12-3 or TRBV12-4 with TRBJ2-5; a weak D match, TRBD1 (5 bases). Trimming left V 7 bases short and J 1 base short, with 13 bases between. There are 14 residues in the CDR3. CDR3 loop: CASNQGHSQETQYF. The CDR3 DNA is TGTGCCAGCAACCAAGGACATTCCCAAGAGACCCAGTACTTC.

CDR3 DNA sequence: TGTGCCAGCAGCACAACCGGGACAGGGGGAAACATTCAGTACTTC. It specifies CASSTTGTGGNIQYF. The V call is TRBV28, the J call TRBJ2-4, with 11 nucleotides matching TRBD1. CDR3 length: 15 amino acids. The junction had 7 bases not matched to a gene; V was cut back by 6 bases and J by 6 bases. Germline V lookup: CDR1 MDHEN, CDR2 SYDVKM.

This clonotype was detected only once. This chain uses TRBV7-9 with TRBJ2-7; D ambiguous. The CDR3 extends over 12 amino acids. V dropped 3 bases and J dropped 6 bases, with 9 bases sitting between them. Germline assignment: CDR1 SEHNR and CDR2 FQNEAQ (reference sequence). In DNA form, the CDR3 reads TGTGCCAGCAGCTTCATACTTACCGAGCAGTACTTC. It is translated as CASSFILTEQYF.

The J gene is TRBJ2-1, the V gene TRBV5-1; unclear D gene. Per germline, CDR1 SGHRS and CDR2 YFSETQ. V lost 1 base and J lost 2, with 7 bases in between. The CDR3 is 14 residues long. The CDR3 protein is CASSLSITYNEQFF. DNA of the CDR3: TGCGCCAGCAGCTTGTCAATAACCTACAATGAGCAGTTCTTC.

J is TRBJ2-3 and V is TRBV6-1, with D unresolved. Trimming pared 7 bases from V and 1 base from J, leaving 9 bases between. Germline V gene data show CDR1 as MNHNS and CDR2 as SASEGT. The CDR3 has 13 residues. The CDR3 spells CASIGSRTDTQYF. As DNA, the CDR3 is TGTGCCAGCATCGGTTCGCGCACAGATACGCAGTATTTT.

This clonotype has just a few counts. The rearrangement joins TRBV29-1 to TRBJ2-7; D might be TRBD1 (5 bases). The germline V gene encodes CDR1 SQVTM and CDR2 ANQGSEA. Deletions cut 4 bases from V and 5 bases from J, with 12 bases between. The CDR3 loop spans 12 amino acids. CDR3 sequence reads: CSVGAGSDEQYF. The CDR3 region has the DNA TGCAGCGTTGGGGCAGGGTCGGACGAGCAGTACTTC.

This clonotype was seen a single time. The chain carries TRBV27 and TRBJ2-7; possible D gene TRBD2, 5 bases. The CDR3 runs 16 residues. From germline, CDR1 is MNHEY and CDR2 SMNVEV (reference sequence). V lost 4 bases to trimming and J lost 0 bases, with 16 bases between them. The CDR3, as DNA: TGTGCCAGCAGTTCTAGCAGCTTTTTGAGCTCCTACGAGCAGTACTTC. As protein: CASSSSSFLSSYEQYF.

This clonotype was picked up one time. This chain uses TRBV19 with TRBJ2-7, with D unclear. Trimming removed 5 bases at V and 6 bases at J, with 8 bases between. There are 11 residues in the CDR3. Germline lookup yields CDR1 LNHDA and CDR2 SQIVND (reference sequence). CDR3 DNA sequence: TGTGCCAGTAGTGTCTCGGGCGAGCAGTACTTC. Translation: CASSVSGEQYF. Full variable domain (remainder filled in from reference TRBV19 and TRBJ2-7): DGGITQSPKYLFRKEGQNVTLSCEQNLNHDAMYWYRQDPGQGLRLIYYSQIVNDFQKGDIAEGYSVSREKKESFPLTVTSAQKNPTAFYLCASSVSGEQYFGPGTRLTVT.

This clonotype came up once. The genes are TRBV4-3 and TRBJ2-1, with D uncertain. Germline V gene lookup returns CDR1 LGHNA and CDR2 YSLEER. Deletions cut 0 bases from V and 9 bases from J, with 15 bases between. The CDR3 is 15 residues long. The chain's CDR3 is CASSQDRLTPGEQFF. Here the CDR3 DNA reads TGCGCCAGCAGCCAAGATCGGCTGACACCCGGTGAGCAGTTCTTC.

The V and J genes are TRBV5-1 and TRBJ2-3; tentative D call: TRBD2 (5 bases). V was clipped by 2 bases and J by 2 bases, with 12 bases between them. This CDR3 contains 15 residues. Germline V gene lookup returns CDR1 SGHRS and CDR2 YFSETQ. The DNA of the CDR3 is TGCGCCAGCAGCTTAACGGGAACATTCACAGATACGCAGTATTTT. Its translation is CASSLTGTFTDTQYF. The variable domain in full, completed from reference TRBV5-1 and TRBJ2-3, reads KAGVTQTPRYLIKTRGQQVTLSCSPISGHRSVSWYQQTPGQGLQFLFEYFSETQRNKGNFPGRFSGRQFSNSRSEMNVSTLELGDSALYLCASSLTGTFTDTQYFGPGTRLTVL.

The chain links TRBV7-9 to TRBJ2-3; TRBD2 is a possible D gene (7 bases). Germline-derived CDR1 and CDR2 are SEHNR and FQNEAQ (reference sequence). Trimming took off 5 bases at V and 4 bases at J, with 19 bases between the two ends. This CDR3 region has 16 residues. CDR3 protein: CASSLAGGGASDTQYF. Written as DNA, the CDR3 is TGTGCCAGCAGCCTTGCTGGAGGGGGGGCCTCAGATACGCAGTATTTT.

A word on this clonotype: At one boundary the junction diverges from the germline segment, which might be a read error. The chain carries TRBV4-3 and TRBJ1-4; the D is unclear. Germline V lookup: CDR1 LGHNA, CDR2 YSLEER. CDR3 length equals 17 residues. CDR3 bases: TGCACCAGCAGCCAAGATCGAGACACCGTCGCTTATGAAAAACTGTTTTTT. Translated: CTSSQDRDTVAYEKLFF.

V gene TRBV5-6 combines with J gene TRBJ2-7, with D perhaps TRBD2 (8 bases). Per the germline V gene, CDR1 is SGHDT and CDR2 is YYEEEE. CDR3 length: 17 residues. V shed 4 bases and J shed 3 bases, with 23 bases lying between them. The CDR3 region has the DNA TGTGCCAGCAGCCCGGAGGGGGCTAGCGGGTTCATCTACGAGCAGTACTTC. Encoded protein: CASSPEGASGFIYEQYF. Full variable domain (remainder filled in from reference TRBV5-6 and TRBJ2-7): DAGVTQSPTHLIKTRGQQVTLRCSPKSGHDTVSWYQQALGQGPQFIFQYYEEEERQRGNFPDRFSGHQFPNYSSELNVNALLLGDSALYLCASSPEGASGFIYEQYFGPGTRLTVT.

The chain is built from TRBV4-2 and TRBJ1-1, with D tentatively TRBD1 (6 bases). CDR3 length equals 18 residues. Germline-derived CDR1 and CDR2 are LGHNA and YNFKEQ. Trimming left V 4 bases short and J 5 bases short, with 26 bases between. In DNA, the CDR3 is TGTGCCAGCAGCCGCGAAAATGGTCCGGGGGGCGCCGGGACTGAAGCTTTCTTT. As protein: CASSRENGPGGAGTEAFF.

The rearrangement links TRBV19 to TRBJ1-5; D is possibly TRBD1 (6 bases). The CDR3 runs 17 residues. The germline CDR1 and CDR2 sequences are LNHDA and SQIVND (reference sequence). V was pared by 1 base and J by 2 bases, with 15 bases between. The CDR3 spells CASSIGTAGAGNQPQHF. For the CDR3, the DNA is TGTGCCAGTAGTATAGGGACAGCCGGGGCCGGCAATCAGCCCCAGCATTTT.

CDR3 protein: CASSLGQGGNTEAFF. In DNA form, the CDR3 reads TGTGCCAGCAGTTTGGGACAGGGGGGGAACACTGAAGCTTTCTTT. The chain combines TRBV27 with TRBJ1-1, with TRBD1 matching 11 bases. The CDR3 runs to 15 residues. CDR1 is MNHEY, CDR2 SMNVEV, per germline (reference sequence). V dropped 3 bases and J dropped 1; count of bases not matched to a gene: 1.

The V call is TRBV15, the J call TRBJ2-3; TRBD2 matches at 11 bases. The CDR3 has 15 amino acids. Unmatched junction bases numbered 6, after V lost 5 bases and J lost 5 bases. The V gene's germline CDR1 is LNHNV and CDR2 YYDKDF (reference sequence). The CDR3 DNA sequence: TGTGCCACCAGCGTCTCCGGACTAGCGGGAGATACGCAGTATTTT. It is translated as CATSVSGLAGDTQYF.

The rearrangement joins TRBV19 to TRBJ2-1, with a weak D call TRBD2 (5 bases). With 4 bases removed from V and 0 bases from J, the gap between germline ends came to 13 bases. This CDR3 is built from 16 residues. CDR1 and CDR2 (germline): LNHDA, SQIVND (reference sequence). CDR3 sequence: CASSSRQRISYNEQFF. Written as DNA, the CDR3 is TGTGCCAGTAGTAGCCGGCAGCGGATCTCCTACAATGAGCAGTTCTTC.

The V and J genes are TRBV30 and TRBJ2-1, with 7 nucleotides matching TRBD2. With 7 bases clipped from V and 9 bases from J, the junction kept 9 bases outside the gene matches. Germline lookup yields CDR1 GTSNPN and CDR2 SVGIG (reference sequence). The CDR3 extends over 12 amino acids. CDR3 in amino acids: CASEGRGVEQFF. Here the CDR3 DNA reads TGTGCCTCGGAGGGGAGGGGAGTTGAGCAGTTCTTC.

J is TRBJ2-1 and V is TRBV27; 7 bases are shared with TRBD2. From germline, CDR1 is MNHEY and CDR2 SMNVEV (reference sequence). The CDR3 is made up of 16 amino acids. The trim removed 3 bases at V and 3 bases at J, leaving 8 bases unmatched. CDR3 sequence (DNA): TGTGCCAGCAGTTTCGCAGCGGGGAAGGGCTACAATGAGCAGTTCTTC. The encoded protein is CASSFAAGKGYNEQFF.

The chain has TRBV6-5 and TRBJ2-1, with TRBD2 matching 8 bases. The junction had 10 bases not matched to a gene; V was cut back by 6 bases and J by 6 bases. There are 15 residues in the CDR3. Germline V lookup: CDR1 MNHEY, CDR2 SVGAGI. CDR3 residues: CASRISGESGNEQFF. The CDR3, as DNA: TGTGCCAGCAGGATTAGCGGGGAGTCCGGCAATGAGCAGTTCTTC.

The chain uses TRBV13 and TRBJ2-3, with D possibly matching TRBD2 (5 bases). Germline V lookup: CDR1 PRHDT, CDR2 FYEKMQ (reference sequence). The CDR3 sequence is 18 residues long. Trimming left V 4 bases short and J 6 bases short, with 26 bases between. The CDR3 coding sequence is TGTGCCAGCAGCTCCTCAACCTTACTAGTTAAATCGGCGGATACGCAGTATTTT. This sequence encodes CASSSSTLLVKSADTQYF.

This clonotype was found once. The chain links TRBV2 to TRBJ1-2; 9 nucleotides match TRBD1. J gave up 1 base and V 7 bases, and 7 bases lay outside the gene matches. Germline-derived CDR1 and CDR2 are SNHLY and FYNNEI. CDR3 length equals 15 residues. The DNA for the CDR3 is TGTGCCAGCACCCACAGGGGGCCTATTAACTATGGCTACACCTTC. This encodes CASTHRGPINYGYTF.

The chain uses TRBV6-2 or TRBV6-3 and TRBJ2-1, with D uncertain. Trimming took off 7 bases at V and 5 bases at J, with 9 bases between the two ends. CDR3 length: 12 residues. CDR1 is MNHEY and CDR2 is SVGEGT in the germline V gene. CDR3 nucleotides: TGTGCCAGCACCCTGGCGGACAATGAGCAGTTCTTC. It encodes CASTLADNEQFF.

The V and J genes are TRBV20-1 and TRBJ2-7, with D perhaps assigned TRBD1 or TRBD2 (5 bases each). The V and J ends lost 6 bases and 3 bases respectively, with 15 bases between them. The CDR3 totals 13 residues. Germline CDR1 and CDR2: DFQATT and SNEGSKA (reference sequence). CDR3 loop: CSARGPDIYEQYF. The CDR3 bases are TGCAGTGCAAGGGGACCAGACATCTACGAGCAGTACTTC.

This clonotype was found a few times. The chain recombines TRBV13 with TRBJ2-7; the D gene could be TRBD1 or TRBD2 (5 bases each). Germline-derived CDR1 and CDR2 are PRHDT and FYEKMQ (reference sequence). CDR3 size: 14 residues. Between the trimmed V and J ends, which lost 0 bases and 1 base, there was a span of 7 bases. Here the CDR3 DNA reads TGTGCCAGCAGCTTAGGGAGGGGTTCCTACGAGCAGTACTTC. Translated: CASSLGRGSYEQYF. Full variable domain (outside the CDR3, taken from reference TRBV13 and TRBJ2-7): AAGVIQSPRHLIKEKRETATLKCYPIPRHDTVYWYQQGPGQDPQFLISFYEKMQSDKGSIPDRFSAQQFSDYHSELNMSSLELGDSALYFCASSLGRGSYEQYFGPGTRLTVT.

The V gene is TRBV29-1, the J gene TRBJ2-5; D possibly corresponds to TRBD1 (5 bases). CDR1 is SQVTM, CDR2 ANQGSEA, per germline. V was cut by 6 bases and J by 7 bases, with 18 bases left in between. This CDR3 is built from 13 residues. The CDR3, as DNA: TGCAGCGTGGGGTTGGGGCCGGTGTGGACCCAGTACTTC. Translation gives CSVGLGPVWTQYF.

CDR3 sequence: CSVEGGNTDTQYF. In DNA form, the CDR3 reads TGCAGCGTTGAAGGGGGCAACACAGATACGCAGTATTTT. This rearrangement joins TRBV29-1 to TRBJ2-3, with D possibly TRBD1 on 5 matching bases. Germline loops: CDR1 SQVTM, CDR2 ANQGSEA. Trimming removed 1 base at V and 2 bases at J, with 7 bases between. CDR3 length: 13 residues.